This record concerns one TCR beta chain sequence. Germline trimming cut 4 bases from V and 0 bases from J; bases unmatched to any gene: 17. The germline V gene encodes CDR1 SGHVS and CDR2 FQNEAQ. The length of the CDR3 is 20 residues. The data are from a study of T cell changes during pregnancy in multiple sclerosis. The repertoire was sequenced with immunoSEQ multiplex PCR; TCRdb's copy has only in-frame clones and lacks some. In the table there are about 41,000 clones, over 90% of which are singletons. This TCR came from a female donor with multiple sclerosis, enrolled in a pregnancy study. This rearrangement joins TRBV7-8 to TRBJ2-1; 8 positions match TRBD2. The material was CD8+ T cells from peripheral blood mononuclear cells, obtained in the third trimester of pregnancy. CDR3 nucleotides: TGTGCCAGCAGCTCCCCACTAGCGGCTCACTTTGCGATCTCCTACAATGAGCAGTTCTTC. Protein sequence: CASSSPLAAHFAISYNEQFF.